A single sample is the source of the 2 T cell receptor beta chains below, sequenced in a study of cytotoxic CD8 clonotypes in ibrutinib-treated CLL. Data came from immunoSEQ multiplex PCR; TCRdb stores just in-frame clones and leaves some out. Here the sample spans about 18,000 clones, approximately 82% being singletons. Sequencing was performed on PBMCs, taken before ibrutinib treatment. These receptors all stem from a human donor with chronic lymphocytic leukemia.

The rearrangement joins TRBV18 to TRBJ1-5; D gene uncertain. Germline lookup yields CDR1 KGHSH and CDR2 LQKENI. Trimming pared 2 bases from V and 6 bases from J, leaving 11 bases between. This CDR3 has 14 amino acids. The CDR3 loop reads CASSPAGGSQPQHF. CDR3 DNA sequence: TGTGCCAGCTCACCAGCGGGAGGGAGTCAGCCCCAGCATTTT.

The V gene is TRBV19, the J gene TRBJ2-3; no reliable D call. CDR1 LNHDA and CDR2 SQIVND come from the germline V gene (reference sequence). The CDR3 totals 14 residues. V lost 1 base and J lost 4, with 9 bases in between. The CDR3 protein is CASSIAAASDTQYF. DNA for the CDR3: TGTGCCAGTAGTATAGCTGCGGCCTCAGATACGCAGTATTTT.